What follows are 8 T cell receptor beta chains derived from one specimen sequenced in a study of graft-versus-host responses after intestinal transplantation. Using immunoSEQ multiplex PCR, the repertoire was profiled, and TCRdb retains in-frame clones only, with some absent. Altogether roughly 69,000 clones are present, approximately 92% being singletons, with the ten largest covering about 6.9%. The sequencing here drew on bone marrow, taken 700 to 850 days after intestinal transplantation. All receptors derive from a human patient who received an intestinal transplant, so some T cells may come from the graft donor.

The chain recombines TRBV6-5 with TRBJ1-2, with D maybe TRBD1 (5 bases). V lost 8 bases, J lost 7 bases, and 11 bases lay in between. The CDR3 is made up of 11 amino acids. Germline CDR1 MNHEY, CDR2 SVGAGI. The CDR3 bases are TGTGCCAGCGGTCAGGGACCTGGCTACACCTTC. This translates into CASGQGPGYTF.

The chain employs TRBV18 and TRBJ2-7; 9 bases align to TRBD2. Germline V gene lookup returns CDR1 KGHSH and CDR2 LQKENI. The CDR3 has 16 amino acids. The V and J ends lost 2 bases and 1 base, in that order; junction bases with no gene match: 6. Here the CDR3 reads CASSPGSGGSSYEQYF. The CDR3 DNA follows: TGTGCCAGCTCACCAGGCAGCGGGGGGAGTTCCTACGAGCAGTACTTC.

The chain has TRBV28 and TRBJ1-2, with D unresolved. The CDR3 consists of 14 residues. Trimming left V 5 bases short and J 6 bases short, with 16 bases between. Germline V CDR1 and CDR2: MDHEN, SYDVKM. In DNA form, the CDR3 reads TGTGCCAGCAGTACCGAGTTGGGTCGGAATGGCTACACCTTC. Protein: CASSTELGRNGYTF.

V usage is TRBV2 and J usage is TRBJ1-5; D is unresolved. Trimming cost V 8 bases and J 0 bases, with 11 bases left between them. The CDR3 has 14 amino acids. Germline CDR1 reads SNHLY; CDR2 reads FYNNEI. The CDR3, as DNA: TGTGCCAGCTGTCTCTTTGATAGCAATCAGCCCCAGCATTTT. As protein: CASCLFDSNQPQHF.

CDR3 in DNA: TGTGCCAGCAGCCTTTTTGGGGACAGGAGGAGCTACACCTTC. Protein sequence: CASSLFGDRRSYTF. The chain uses TRBV11-2 and TRBJ1-2, with TRBD1 matching over 8 bases. Germline trimming cut 5 bases from V and 9 bases from J; bases unmatched to any gene: 11. The CDR3 has 14 amino acids. CDR1 and CDR2 (germline): SGHAT, FQNNGV.

J is TRBJ2-7 and V is TRBV7-2, with a tentative D call TRBD1 (5 bases). The CDR3 length is 16 residues. Germline V gene sequence: CDR1 SGHTA, CDR2 FQGNSA. Trimming shortened V by 11 bases and J by 2 bases, and 25 bases separated the two germline ends. In nucleotides, the CDR3 is TGTGCCGAGCTTGATCTCGTAGGGGCACTGACCTACGAGCAGTACTTC. Amino acid sequence: CAELDLVGALTYEQYF.

The chain recombines TRBV29-1 with TRBJ1-2; D might be TRBD1 (5 bases). Germline-derived CDR1 and CDR2 are SQVTM and ANQGSEA. The CDR3 contains 10 residues. Deletions cut 6 bases from V and 8 bases from J, with 10 bases between. The CDR3 nucleotides read TGCAGCGTGGTCAGGGACGGCTACACCTTC. Residues: CSVVRDGYTF.

The count of this clone is one. The CDR3 sequence is CASRKTGPSSYEQYF. CDR3 nucleotides: TGTGCCAGCAGGAAAACGGGACCGAGCTCCTACGAGCAGTACTTC. The V gene is TRBV6-1, the J gene TRBJ2-7; perhaps D is TRBD1 or TRBD2 (5 bases each). CDR1 and CDR2 (germline): MNHNS, SASEGT. The V end lost 6 bases, the J end lost 0 bases, and 15 bases lay between the germline ends. The CDR3 runs to 15 residues.